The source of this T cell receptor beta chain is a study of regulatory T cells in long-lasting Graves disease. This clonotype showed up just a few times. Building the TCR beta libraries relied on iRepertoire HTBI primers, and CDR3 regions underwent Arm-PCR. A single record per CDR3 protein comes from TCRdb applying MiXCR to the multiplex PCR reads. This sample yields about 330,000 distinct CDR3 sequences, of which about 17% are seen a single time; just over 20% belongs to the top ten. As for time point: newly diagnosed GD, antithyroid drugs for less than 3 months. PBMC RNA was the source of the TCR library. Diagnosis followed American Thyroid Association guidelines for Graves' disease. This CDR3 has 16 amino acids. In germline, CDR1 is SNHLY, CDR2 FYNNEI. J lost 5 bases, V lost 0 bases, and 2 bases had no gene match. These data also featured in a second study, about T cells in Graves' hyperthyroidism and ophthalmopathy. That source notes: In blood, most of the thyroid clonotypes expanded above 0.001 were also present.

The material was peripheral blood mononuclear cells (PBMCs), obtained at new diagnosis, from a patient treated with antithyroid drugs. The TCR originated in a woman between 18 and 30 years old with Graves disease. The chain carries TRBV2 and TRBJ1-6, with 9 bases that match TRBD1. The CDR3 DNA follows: TGTGCCAGCAGTGAAGCGGGGACAGGGAATAATTCACCCCTCCACTTT. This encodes CASSEAGTGNNSPLHF. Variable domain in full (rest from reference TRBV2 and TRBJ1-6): EPEVTQTPSHQVTQMGQEVILRCVPISNHLYFYWYRQILGQKVEFLVSFYNNEISEKSEIFDDQFSVERPDGSNFTLKIRSTKLEDSAMYFCASSEAGTGNNSPLHFGNGTRLTVT.